The 15 T cell receptor beta chains reported below all come from one sample, sequenced in a study of cytomegalovirus exposure and HLA in healthy donors (dated by TCRdb to 2015 to 2018). Library prep was done by the immunoSEQ multiplex PCR assay. A mixture of 60 forward primers for TCR Vbeta segments and 13 reverse primers for TCR Jbeta segments was used in the multiplex PCR. In its TCRdb copy, this immuneACCESS table keeps in-frame sequences only and misses some clones. Where compared with another copy, unresolved V genes explain less than half of these, and the others have no known cause. The table for this sample shows approximately 150,000 clones. The ten largest clones represent 0.8% to 1% of the sample. The sample was PBMCs. All receptors come from a male donor in good health and CMV-seronegative.

This sequence joins TRBV6-6 and TRBJ2-7, with a weak D call TRBD2 (6 bases). V shed 6 bases and J shed 6 bases, with 18 bases lying between them. CDR1 is MNHNY and CDR2 is SVGAGI in the germline V gene (reference sequence). This CDR3 region has 14 residues. Written as DNA, the CDR3 is TGTGCCAGCAGCCTGAGGGCGGGACCGGGCGAGCAGTACTTC. This translates into CASSLRAGPGEQYF.

The V gene is TRBV30, the J gene TRBJ1-4; D ambiguous. The CDR3 has 11 residues. CDR1 is GTSNPN, CDR2 SVGIG, per germline (reference sequence). This chain's CDR3 is CAIGPNEKLFF. CDR3 nucleotide sequence: TGTGCGATTGGGCCTAATGAAAAACTGTTTTTT.

This sequence joins TRBV19 and TRBJ2-7, with 11 positions matching TRBD2. This CDR3 comprises 18 residues. Germline V CDR1 and CDR2: LNHDA, SQIVND (reference sequence). Trimming at V came to 4 bases and at J to 1 base, leaving 12 bases not matched to a gene. CDR3 sequence: CASSKGLAAFSGSYEQYF. The CDR3 bases are TGTGCCAGTAGTAAGGGACTAGCGGCCTTTTCGGGTTCCTACGAGCAGTACTTC.

V and J are TRBV19 and TRBJ2-7, with TRBD1 identical over 7 bases. The germline gives CDR1 LNHDA, CDR2 SQIVND (reference sequence). V shed 6 bases, J shed 2 bases, and the junction held 4 bases outside the gene matches. CDR3 size: 13 residues. CDR3 in DNA: TGTGCCAGTAGCCGAGACAGGGCCTACGAGCAGTACTTC. Its protein product is CASSRDRAYEQYF.

The genes are TRBV6-5 and TRBJ1-1; D perhaps matches TRBD1 (5 bases). The CDR3 runs 14 residues. The ends were cut back, 2 bases at V and 1 base at J, with 8 bases in the middle. Germline CDR1 MNHEY, CDR2 SVGAGI. The CDR3 region has the DNA TGTGCCAGCAGTTACCCAGGGCAGAACACTGAAGCTTTCTTT. Protein: CASSYPGQNTEAFF.

Written as DNA, the CDR3 is TGTGCCAGCAGCTTAGGGAGGGGGCGGACAGATACGCAGTATTTT. Translating gives CASSLGRGRTDTQYF. The V and J genes are TRBV7-6 and TRBJ2-3; tentative D call: TRBD1 (7 bases). The CDR3 is made up of 15 amino acids. Trimming pared 1 base from V and 3 bases from J, leaving 11 bases between. Germline V gene data show CDR1 as SGHVS and CDR2 as FNYEAQ.

The chain combines TRBV2 with TRBJ2-1; D may be TRBD2 (6 bases). The V gene's germline CDR1 is SNHLY and CDR2 FYNNEI. The V end was cut by 1 base, the J end by 2 bases, with 9 bases between. The CDR3 contains 15 residues. The CDR3 here is CASSEDGGTYNEQFF. CDR3 nucleotides: TGTGCCAGCAGTGAAGACGGGGGAACCTACAATGAGCAGTTCTTC.

The J gene is TRBJ2-1, the V gene TRBV4-3; D is perhaps TRBD2 (6 bases). V was trimmed by 4 bases and J by 9 bases, leaving 22 bases between them. Germline assignment: CDR1 LGHNA and CDR2 YSLEER. CDR3 length: 16 residues. CDR3 coding DNA: TGCGCCAGCAGCCCGGACTATACTTCCCCAGTAGGTGAGCAGTTCTTC. This encodes CASSPDYTSPVGEQFF.

A note on this clone: This sample includes further DNA sequences coding for the same CDR3. The chain combines TRBV6-5 with TRBJ1-1; D is unclear. The length of the CDR3 is 15 residues. Germline V gives CDR1 MNHEY, CDR2 SVGAGI. The V end lost 0 bases, the J end lost 5 bases, and 13 bases lay between the germline ends. This CDR3 reads CASSYSPGGDTEAFF. As DNA, the CDR3 is TGTGCCAGCAGTTACTCGCCAGGCGGGGATACTGAAGCTTTCTTT.

This sequence joins TRBV6-1 and TRBJ1-2; D unclear. V lost 3 bases and J 4 bases, leaving 6 bases between the germline ends. CDR3 size: 12 residues. Germline V gives CDR1 MNHNS, CDR2 SASEGT. The DNA for the CDR3 is TGTGCCAGCAGTGATTCCGGCTATGGCTACACCTTC. It encodes CASSDSGYGYTF.

The V gene is TRBV6-5, the J gene TRBJ2-1, with D tentatively TRBD2 (5 bases). CDR1 and CDR2 from the germline V gene are MNHEY and SVGAGI. CDR3 length: 15 amino acids. Trimming cost V 7 bases and J 8 bases, with 21 bases left between them. This CDR3 reads CASTPGGLSGDEQFF. The DNA of the CDR3 is TGTGCCAGCACCCCAGGTGGACTTTCCGGGGATGAGCAGTTCTTC.

The chain couples TRBV28 to TRBJ2-2, with D unclear. The CDR3 has 11 residues. Trimming shortened V by 10 bases and J by 1 base, and 4 bases separated the two germline ends. Germline CDR1 MDHEN, CDR2 SYDVKM. The CDR3 DNA is TGTGCCACCCAGAACACCGGGGAGCTGTTTTTT. Its translation: CATQNTGELFF.

The V call is TRBV2, the J call TRBJ2-5; 8 nucleotides line up with TRBD2. Germline trimming cut 6 bases from V and 5 bases from J; bases unmatched to any gene: 8. The CDR3 has 14 amino acids. Germline values: CDR1 SNHLY, CDR2 FYNNEI. CDR3 sequence (DNA): TGTGCCAGCAGACAAATGGCGGGGGGCGAGACCCAGTACTTC. It translates to CASRQMAGGETQYF. Looking up the rest from reference TRBV2 and TRBJ2-5 gives the full variable domain: EPEVTQTPSHQVTQMGQEVILRCVPISNHLYFYWYRQILGQKVEFLVSFYNNEISEKSEIFDDQFSVERPDGSNFTLKIRSTKLEDSAMYFCASRQMAGGETQYFGPGTRLLVL.

V gene TRBV30 combines with J gene TRBJ2-7, with 8 bases lining up with TRBD2. This CDR3 region has 13 residues. Germline loops: CDR1 GTSNPN, CDR2 SVGIG (reference sequence). Trimming at V came to 8 bases and at J to 3 bases, leaving 9 bases not matched to a gene. As DNA, the CDR3 is TGTGCCGGAATGACTAGCGCTATCTACGAGCAGTACTTC. This codes for CAGMTSAIYEQYF.

The gene calls are TRBV29-1 and TRBJ1-3; tentatively, D is TRBD1 (5 bases). Trimming removed 6 bases at V and 1 base at J, with 10 bases between. The CDR3 is 13 amino acids. Germline V gene sequence: CDR1 SQVTM, CDR2 ANQGSEA. The CDR3, as DNA: TGCAGCGTAGCTACAGGATCTGGAAACACCATATATTTT. This codes for CSVATGSGNTIYF.